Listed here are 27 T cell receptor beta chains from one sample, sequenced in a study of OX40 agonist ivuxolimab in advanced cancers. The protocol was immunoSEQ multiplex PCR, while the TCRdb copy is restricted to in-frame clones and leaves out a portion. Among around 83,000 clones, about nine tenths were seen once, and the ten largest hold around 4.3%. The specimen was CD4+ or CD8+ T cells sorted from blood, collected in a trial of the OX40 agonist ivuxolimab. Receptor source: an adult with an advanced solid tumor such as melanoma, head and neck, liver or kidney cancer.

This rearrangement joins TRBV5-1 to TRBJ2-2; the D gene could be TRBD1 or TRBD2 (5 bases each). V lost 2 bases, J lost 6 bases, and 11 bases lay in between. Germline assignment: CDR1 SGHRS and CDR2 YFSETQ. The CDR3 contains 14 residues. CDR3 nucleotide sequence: TGCGCCAGCAGCTTTGAGGGGCAGGCCGGGGAGCTGTTTTTT. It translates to CASSFEGQAGELFF.

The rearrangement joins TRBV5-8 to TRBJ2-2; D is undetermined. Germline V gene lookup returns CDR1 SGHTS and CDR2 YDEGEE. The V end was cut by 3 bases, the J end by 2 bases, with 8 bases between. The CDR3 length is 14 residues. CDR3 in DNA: TGTGCCAGCAGCTCCCTTATCAACACCGGGGAGCTGTTTTTT. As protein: CASSSLINTGELFF.

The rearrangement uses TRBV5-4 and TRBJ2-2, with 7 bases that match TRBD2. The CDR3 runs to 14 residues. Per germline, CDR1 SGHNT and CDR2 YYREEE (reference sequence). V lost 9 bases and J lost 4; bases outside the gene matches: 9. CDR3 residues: CATRGGSITGELFF. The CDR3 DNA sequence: TGTGCCACCCGGGGAGGGAGTATCACCGGGGAGCTGTTTTTT.

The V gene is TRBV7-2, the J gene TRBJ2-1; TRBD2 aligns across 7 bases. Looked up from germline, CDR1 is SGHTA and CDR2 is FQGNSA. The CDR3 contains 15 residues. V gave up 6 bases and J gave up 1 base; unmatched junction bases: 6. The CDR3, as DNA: TGTGCCAGCAGTGGGGGGGATGGGTCCTACAATGAGCAGTTCTTC. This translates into CASSGGDGSYNEQFF.

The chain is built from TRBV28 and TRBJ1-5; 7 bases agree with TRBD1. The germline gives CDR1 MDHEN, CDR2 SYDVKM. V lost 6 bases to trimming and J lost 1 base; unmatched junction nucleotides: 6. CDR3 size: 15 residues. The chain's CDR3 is CASRPNRGSNQPQHF. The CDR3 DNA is TGTGCCAGCAGGCCGAACAGGGGAAGCAATCAGCCCCAGCATTTT.

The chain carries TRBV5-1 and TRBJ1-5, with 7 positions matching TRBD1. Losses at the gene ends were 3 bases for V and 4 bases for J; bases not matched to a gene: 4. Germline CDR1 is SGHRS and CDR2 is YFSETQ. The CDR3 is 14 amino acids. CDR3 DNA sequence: TGCGCCAGCAGCTCCGGGACAGAGAATCAGCCCCAGCATTTT. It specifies CASSSGTENQPQHF.

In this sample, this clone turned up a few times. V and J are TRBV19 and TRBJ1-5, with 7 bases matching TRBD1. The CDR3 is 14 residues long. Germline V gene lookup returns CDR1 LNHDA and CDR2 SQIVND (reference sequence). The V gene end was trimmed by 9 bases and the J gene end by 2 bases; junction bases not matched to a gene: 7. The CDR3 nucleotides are TGTGCCAGGCGAGACAGGGAAGGCAATCAGCCCCAGCATTTT. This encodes CARRDREGNQPQHF.

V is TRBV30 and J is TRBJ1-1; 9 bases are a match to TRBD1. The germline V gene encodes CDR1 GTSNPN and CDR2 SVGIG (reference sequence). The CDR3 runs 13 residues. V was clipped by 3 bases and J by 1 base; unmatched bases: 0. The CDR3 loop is CAWRGQGNTEAFF. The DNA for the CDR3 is TGTGCCTGGAGGGGACAGGGGAACACTGAAGCTTTCTTT.

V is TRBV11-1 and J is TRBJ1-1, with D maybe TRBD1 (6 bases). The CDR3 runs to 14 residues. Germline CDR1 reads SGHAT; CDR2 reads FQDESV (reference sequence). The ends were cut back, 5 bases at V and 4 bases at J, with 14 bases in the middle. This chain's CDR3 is CASSPDSTVTEAFF. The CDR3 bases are TGTGCCAGCAGCCCGGACAGTACGGTCACTGAAGCTTTCTTT.

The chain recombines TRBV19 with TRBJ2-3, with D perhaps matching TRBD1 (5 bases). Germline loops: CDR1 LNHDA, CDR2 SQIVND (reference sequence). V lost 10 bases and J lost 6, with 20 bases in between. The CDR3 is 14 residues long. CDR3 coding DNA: TGTGCCACTAAGCTGACAGTGGGGCGGGATACGCAGTATTTT. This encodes CATKLTVGRDTQYF.

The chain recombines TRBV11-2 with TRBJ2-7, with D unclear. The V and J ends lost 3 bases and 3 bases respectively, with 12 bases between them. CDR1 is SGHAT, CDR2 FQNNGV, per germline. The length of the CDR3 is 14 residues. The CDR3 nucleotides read TGTGCCAGCAGCTTCTTACAAGGAAGCTACGAGCAGTACTTC. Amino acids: CASSFLQGSYEQYF.

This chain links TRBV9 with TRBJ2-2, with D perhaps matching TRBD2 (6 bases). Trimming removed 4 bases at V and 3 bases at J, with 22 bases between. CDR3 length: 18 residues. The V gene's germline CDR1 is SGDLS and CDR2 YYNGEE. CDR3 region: CASSPFEGTPGDTGELFF. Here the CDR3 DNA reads TGTGCCAGCAGCCCGTTCGAAGGGACTCCTGGGGACACCGGGGAGCTGTTTTTT.

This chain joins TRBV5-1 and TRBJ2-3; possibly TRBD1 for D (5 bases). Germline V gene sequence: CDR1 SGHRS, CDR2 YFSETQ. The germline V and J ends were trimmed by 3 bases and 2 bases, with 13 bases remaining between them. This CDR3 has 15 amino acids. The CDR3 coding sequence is TGCGCCAGCAGCTCCTTGGGGCTGCCCACAGATACGCAGTATTTT. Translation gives CASSSLGLPTDTQYF.

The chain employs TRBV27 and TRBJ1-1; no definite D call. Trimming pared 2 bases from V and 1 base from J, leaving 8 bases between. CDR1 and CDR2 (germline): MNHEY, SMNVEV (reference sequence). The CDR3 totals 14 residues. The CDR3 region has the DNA TGTGCCAGCAGTTTAAATTGGGGGAACACTGAAGCTTTCTTT. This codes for CASSLNWGNTEAFF.

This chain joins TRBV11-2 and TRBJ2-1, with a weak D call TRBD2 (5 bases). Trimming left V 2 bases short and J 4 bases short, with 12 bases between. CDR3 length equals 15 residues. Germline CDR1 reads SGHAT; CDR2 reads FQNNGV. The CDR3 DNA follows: TGTGCCAGCAGCTTAAGTGACGGAGGATACAATGAGCAGTTCTTC. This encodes CASSLSDGGYNEQFF.

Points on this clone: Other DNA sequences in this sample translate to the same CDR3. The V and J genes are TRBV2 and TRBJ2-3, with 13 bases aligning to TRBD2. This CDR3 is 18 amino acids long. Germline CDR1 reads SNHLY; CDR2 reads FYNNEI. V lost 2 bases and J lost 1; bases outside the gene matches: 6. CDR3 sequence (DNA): TGTGCCAGCAGTGAAAATACTAGCGGGAGGGCCCGCACAGATACGCAGTATTTT. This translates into CASSENTSGRARTDTQYF.

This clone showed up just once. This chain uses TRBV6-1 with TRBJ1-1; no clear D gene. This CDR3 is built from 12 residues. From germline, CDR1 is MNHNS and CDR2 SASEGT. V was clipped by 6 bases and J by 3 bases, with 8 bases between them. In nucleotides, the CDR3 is TGTGCCAGCAGGACGGGTGACACTGAAGCTTTCTTT. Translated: CASRTGDTEAFF.

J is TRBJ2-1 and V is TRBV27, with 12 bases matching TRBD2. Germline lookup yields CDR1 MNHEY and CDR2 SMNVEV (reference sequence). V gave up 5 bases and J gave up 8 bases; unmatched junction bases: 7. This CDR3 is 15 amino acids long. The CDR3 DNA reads TGTGCCAGCAGTAAGAGGCTAGCGGGAGGGGATGAGCAGTTCTTC. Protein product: CASSKRLAGGDEQFF.

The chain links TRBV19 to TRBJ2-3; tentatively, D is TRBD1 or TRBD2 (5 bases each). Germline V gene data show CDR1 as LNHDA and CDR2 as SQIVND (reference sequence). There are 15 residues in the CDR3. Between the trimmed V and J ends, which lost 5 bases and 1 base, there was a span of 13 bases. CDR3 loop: CASSPRDGGTDTQYF. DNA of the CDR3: TGTGCCAGTAGTCCCCGGGACGGAGGCACAGATACGCAGTATTTT.

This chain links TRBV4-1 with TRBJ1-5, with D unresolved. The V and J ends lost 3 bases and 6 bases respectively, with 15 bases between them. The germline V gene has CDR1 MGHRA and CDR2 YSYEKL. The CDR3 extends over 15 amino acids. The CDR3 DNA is TGCGCCAGCAGCCAGGAACGACATGGCAGTCAGCCCCAGCATTTT. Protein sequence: CASSQERHGSQPQHF.

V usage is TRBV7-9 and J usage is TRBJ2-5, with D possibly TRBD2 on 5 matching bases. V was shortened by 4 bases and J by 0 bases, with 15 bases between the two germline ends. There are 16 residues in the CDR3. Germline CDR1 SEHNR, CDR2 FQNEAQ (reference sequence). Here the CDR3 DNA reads TGTGCCAGCAGCTCCTTCCTCGCGGGTTACCAAGAGACCCAGTACTTC. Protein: CASSSFLAGYQETQYF.

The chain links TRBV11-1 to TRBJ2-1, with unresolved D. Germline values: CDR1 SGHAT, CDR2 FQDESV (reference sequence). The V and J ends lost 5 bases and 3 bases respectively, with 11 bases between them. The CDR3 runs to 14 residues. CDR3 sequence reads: CASSLSNFYNEQFF. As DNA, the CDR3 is TGTGCCAGCAGCCTTAGCAATTTCTACAATGAGCAGTTCTTC.

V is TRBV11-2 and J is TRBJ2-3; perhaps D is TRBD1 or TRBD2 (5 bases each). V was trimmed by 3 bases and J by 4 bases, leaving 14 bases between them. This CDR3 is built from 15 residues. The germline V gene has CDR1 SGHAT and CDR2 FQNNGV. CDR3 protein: CASSFQAGSSDTQYF. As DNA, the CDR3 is TGTGCCAGCAGCTTCCAGGCAGGGAGCTCAGATACGCAGTATTTT.

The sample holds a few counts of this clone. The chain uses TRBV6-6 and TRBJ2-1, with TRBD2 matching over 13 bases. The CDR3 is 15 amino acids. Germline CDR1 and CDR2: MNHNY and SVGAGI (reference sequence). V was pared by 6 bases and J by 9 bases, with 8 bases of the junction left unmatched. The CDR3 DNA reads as TGTGCCAGCAGGGCCGGGACTAGCGGGATATCTGAGCAGTTCTTC. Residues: CASRAGTSGISEQFF.

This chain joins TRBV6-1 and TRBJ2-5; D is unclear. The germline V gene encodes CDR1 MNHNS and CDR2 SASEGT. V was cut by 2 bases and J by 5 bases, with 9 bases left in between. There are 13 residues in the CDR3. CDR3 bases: TGTGCCAGCAGTGAACTGCACGTCGAGACCCAGTACTTC. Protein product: CASSELHVETQYF.

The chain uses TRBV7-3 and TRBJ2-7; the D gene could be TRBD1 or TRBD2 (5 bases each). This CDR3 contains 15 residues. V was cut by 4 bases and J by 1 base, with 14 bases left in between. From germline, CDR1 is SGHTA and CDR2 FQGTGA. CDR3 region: CASSSPGPASYEQYF. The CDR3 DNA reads TGTGCCAGCAGCTCACCGGGACCGGCATCCTACGAGCAGTACTTC.

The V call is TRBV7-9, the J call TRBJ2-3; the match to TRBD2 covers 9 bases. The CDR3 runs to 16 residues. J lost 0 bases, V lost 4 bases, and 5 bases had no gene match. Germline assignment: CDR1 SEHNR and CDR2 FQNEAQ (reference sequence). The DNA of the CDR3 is TGTGCCAGCAGCTACACTAGCGGGTCTAGCACAGATACGCAGTATTTT. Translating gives CASSYTSGSSTDTQYF.